This TCR beta chain was documented in a study of blood T cell repertoires in COVID-19. Study-level background: COVID-19 samples, acute and convalescent, were from the United States, Italy and Spain. PBMCs, B-cell-depleted T cells, or T cells provided the cDNA or gDNA that made up the material.

Original analysis: Reference gene primer amplification yielded estimated nucleated cell counts. Generated by immunoSEQ multiplex PCR, the TCRdb table keeps only in-frame clones and is missing some. The DNA gave D and trimming, while V, J and clone size come from that table. The data show roughly 200,000 clones, with approximately 80% seen just once and about 10% held by the top ten. Enrollment of patients from Seattle took place during active infection, with longitudinal follow-up. Germline CDR1 and CDR2: SNHLY and FYNNEI. Trimming removed 5 bases from V and 5 bases from J; junction bases left unmatched: 6. This CDR3 region has 14 residues.

The chain couples TRBV2 to TRBJ2-1; 7 bases map to TRBD1. The TCR sequence derives from a middle-aged woman with COVID-19, enrolled during active disease. Sequencing input: peripheral blood. CDR3 region: CASSWDSANNEQFF. The CDR3 region has the DNA TGTGCCAGCAGTTGGGACAGCGCCAACAATGAGCAGTTCTTC.